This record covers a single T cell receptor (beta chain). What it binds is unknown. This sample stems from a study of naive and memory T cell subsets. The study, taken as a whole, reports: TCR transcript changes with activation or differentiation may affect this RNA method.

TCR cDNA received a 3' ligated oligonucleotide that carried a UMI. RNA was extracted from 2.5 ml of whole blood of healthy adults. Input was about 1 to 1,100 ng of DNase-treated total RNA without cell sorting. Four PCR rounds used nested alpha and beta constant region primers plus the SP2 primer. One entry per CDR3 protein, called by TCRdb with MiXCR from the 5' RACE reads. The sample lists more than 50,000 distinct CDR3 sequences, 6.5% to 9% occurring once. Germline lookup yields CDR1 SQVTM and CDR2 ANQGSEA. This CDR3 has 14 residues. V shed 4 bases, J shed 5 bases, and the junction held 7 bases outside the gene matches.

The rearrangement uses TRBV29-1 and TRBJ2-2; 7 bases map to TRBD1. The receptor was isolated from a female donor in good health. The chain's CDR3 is CSVVDRTYTGELFF. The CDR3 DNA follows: TGCAGCGTTGTGGACAGGACGTATACCGGGGAGCTGTTTTTT.